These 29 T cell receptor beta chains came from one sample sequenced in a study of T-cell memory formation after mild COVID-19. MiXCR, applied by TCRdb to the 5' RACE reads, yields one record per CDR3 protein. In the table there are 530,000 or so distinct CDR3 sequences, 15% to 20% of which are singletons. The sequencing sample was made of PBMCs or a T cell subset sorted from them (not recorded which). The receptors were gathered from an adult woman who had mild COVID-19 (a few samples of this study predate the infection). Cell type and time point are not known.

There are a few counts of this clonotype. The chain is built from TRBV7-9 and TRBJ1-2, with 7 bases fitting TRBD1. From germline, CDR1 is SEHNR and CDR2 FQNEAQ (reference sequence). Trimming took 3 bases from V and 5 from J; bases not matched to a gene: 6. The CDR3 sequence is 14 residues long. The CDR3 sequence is CASSLAGGLYGYTF. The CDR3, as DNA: TGTGCCAGCAGCTTGGCAGGGGGGCTTTATGGCTACACCTTC.

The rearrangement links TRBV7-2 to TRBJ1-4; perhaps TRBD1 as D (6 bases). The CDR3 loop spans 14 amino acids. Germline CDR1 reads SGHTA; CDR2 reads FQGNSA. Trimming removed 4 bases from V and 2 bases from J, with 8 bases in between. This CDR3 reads CASSWDITNEKLFF. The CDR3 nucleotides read TGTGCCAGCAGCTGGGACATCACTAATGAAAAACTGTTTTTT.

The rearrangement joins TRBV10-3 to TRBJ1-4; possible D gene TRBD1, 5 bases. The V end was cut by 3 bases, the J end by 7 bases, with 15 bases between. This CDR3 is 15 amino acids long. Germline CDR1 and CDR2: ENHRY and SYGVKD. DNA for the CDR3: TGTGCCATCAGTGACCGGGACTCTTCGGGTGAAAAACTGTTTTTT. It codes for CAISDRDSSGEKLFF.

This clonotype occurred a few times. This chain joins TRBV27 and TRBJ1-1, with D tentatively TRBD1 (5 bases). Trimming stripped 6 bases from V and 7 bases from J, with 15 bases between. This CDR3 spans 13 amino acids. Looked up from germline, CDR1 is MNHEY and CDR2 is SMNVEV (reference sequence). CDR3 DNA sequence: TGTGCCAGCAGCCCTATTGGGGGGAGTGAAGCTTTCTTT. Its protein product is CASSPIGGSEAFF.

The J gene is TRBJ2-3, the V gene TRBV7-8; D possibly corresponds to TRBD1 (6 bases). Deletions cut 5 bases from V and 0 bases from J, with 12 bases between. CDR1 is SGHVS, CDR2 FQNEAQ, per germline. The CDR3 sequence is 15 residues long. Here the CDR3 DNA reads TGTGCCAGCAGCCAGAGGACAGATAGCACAGATACGCAGTATTTT. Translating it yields CASSQRTDSTDTQYF. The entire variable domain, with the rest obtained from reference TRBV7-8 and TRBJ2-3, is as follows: GAGVSQSPRYKVAKRGQDVALRCDPISGHVSLFWYQQALGQGPEFLTYFQNEAQLDKSGLPSDRFFAERPEGSVSTLKIQRTQQEDSAVYLCASSQRTDSTDTQYFGPGTRLTVL.

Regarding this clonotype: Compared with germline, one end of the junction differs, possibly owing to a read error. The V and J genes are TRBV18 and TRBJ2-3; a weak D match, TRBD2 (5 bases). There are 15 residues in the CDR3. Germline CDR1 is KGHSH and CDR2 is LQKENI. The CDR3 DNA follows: TGTGCCAGCTCAGACTTTCGACCTAGCACAGATACGAAGTATTTT. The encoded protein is CASSDFRPSTDTKYF.

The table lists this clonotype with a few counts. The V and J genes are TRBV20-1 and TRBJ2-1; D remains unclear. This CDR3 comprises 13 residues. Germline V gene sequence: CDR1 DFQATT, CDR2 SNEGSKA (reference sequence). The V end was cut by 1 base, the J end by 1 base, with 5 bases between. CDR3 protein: CSARGESYNEQFF. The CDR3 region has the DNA TGCAGTGCTAGAGGGGAATCCTACAATGAGCAGTTCTTC.

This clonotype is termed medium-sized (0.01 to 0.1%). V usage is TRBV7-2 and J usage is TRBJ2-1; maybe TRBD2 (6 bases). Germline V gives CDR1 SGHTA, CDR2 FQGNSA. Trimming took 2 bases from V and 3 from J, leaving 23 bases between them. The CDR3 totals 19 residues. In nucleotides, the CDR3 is TGTGCCAGCAGCTTAAACTCGTTCAGCGGGCGGGGCCTCTACAATGAGCAGTTCTTC. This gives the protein CASSLNSFSGRGLYNEQFF.

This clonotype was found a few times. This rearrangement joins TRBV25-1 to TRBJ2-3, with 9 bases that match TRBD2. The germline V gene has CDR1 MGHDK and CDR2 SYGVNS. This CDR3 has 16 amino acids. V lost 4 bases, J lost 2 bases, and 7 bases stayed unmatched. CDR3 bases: TGTGCCAGCAGTGTCGTGGGACTAGCTTTCACAGATACGCAGTATTTT. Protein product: CASSVVGLAFTDTQYF.

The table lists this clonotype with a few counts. The CDR3 sequence is CASSAGTGPVYEQYF. CDR3 sequence (DNA): TGTGCCAGCAGTGCCGGGACAGGGCCGGTGTACGAGCAGTACTTC. The V call is TRBV6-5, the J call TRBJ2-7; 9 nucleotides align to TRBD1. With 5 bases clipped from V and 4 bases from J, the junction kept 9 bases outside the gene matches. CDR3 length equals 15 residues. Germline values: CDR1 MNHEY, CDR2 SVGAGI.

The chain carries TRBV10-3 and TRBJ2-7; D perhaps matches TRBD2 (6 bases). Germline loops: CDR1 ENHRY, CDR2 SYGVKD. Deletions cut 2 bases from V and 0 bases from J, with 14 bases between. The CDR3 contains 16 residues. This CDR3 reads CAISEGWRGFSYEQYF. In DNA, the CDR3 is TGTGCCATCAGTGAGGGGTGGAGGGGCTTCTCCTACGAGCAGTACTTC.

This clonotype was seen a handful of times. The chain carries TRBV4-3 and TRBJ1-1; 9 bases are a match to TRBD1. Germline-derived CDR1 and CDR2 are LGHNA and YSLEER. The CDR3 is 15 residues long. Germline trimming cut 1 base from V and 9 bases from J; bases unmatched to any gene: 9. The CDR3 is CASSQGGTGLFQAFF. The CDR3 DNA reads TGCGCCAGCAGCCAAGGTGGGACAGGGCTCTTCCAAGCTTTCTTT.

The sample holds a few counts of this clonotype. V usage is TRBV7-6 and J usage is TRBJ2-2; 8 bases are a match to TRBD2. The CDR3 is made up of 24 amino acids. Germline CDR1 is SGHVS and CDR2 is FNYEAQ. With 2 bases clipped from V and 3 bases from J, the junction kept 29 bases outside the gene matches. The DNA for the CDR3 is TGTGCCAGCAGCTTACCCATAGCCATAACGACTGGTAGCGGGATTAAGGTCTACACCGGGGAGCTGTTTTTT. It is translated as CASSLPIAITTGSGIKVYTGELFF.

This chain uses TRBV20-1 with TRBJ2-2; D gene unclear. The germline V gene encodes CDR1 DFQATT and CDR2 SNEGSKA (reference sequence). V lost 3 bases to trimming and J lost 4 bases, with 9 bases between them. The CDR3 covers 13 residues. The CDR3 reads CSASRTVTGELFF. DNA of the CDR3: TGCAGTGCTAGTCGCACGGTCACCGGGGAGCTGTTTTTT.

The CDR3 sequence is CASSPRAGSRSPGELFF. CDR3 DNA: TGTGCCAGCAGCCCAAGGGCAGGGTCGAGGTCACCGGGGGAGCTGTTTTTT. The genes are TRBV7-3 and TRBJ2-2; possibly TRBD1 for D (5 bases). The CDR3 length is 17 residues. CDR1 and CDR2 (germline): SGHTA, FQGTGA. V lost 5 bases to trimming and J lost 8 bases, with 24 bases between them.

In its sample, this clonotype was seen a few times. DNA of the CDR3: TGTGCCAGCATTTCGGGACAGGCCTCTGGAAACACCATATATTTT. Amino acid sequence: CASISGQASGNTIYF. This chain joins TRBV6-1 and TRBJ1-3; 8 bases fit TRBD1. CDR1 and CDR2 (germline): MNHNS, SASEGT. After removal of 7 bases from V and 0 bases from J, the junction contained 5 bases not matched to a gene. This CDR3 comprises 15 residues.

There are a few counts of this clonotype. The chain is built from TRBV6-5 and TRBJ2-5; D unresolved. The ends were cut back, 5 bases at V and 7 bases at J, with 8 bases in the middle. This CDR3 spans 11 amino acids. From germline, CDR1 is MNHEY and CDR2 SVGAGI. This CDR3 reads CASSNRWTQYF. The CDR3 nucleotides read TGTGCCAGCAGTAATCGTTGGACCCAGTACTTC.

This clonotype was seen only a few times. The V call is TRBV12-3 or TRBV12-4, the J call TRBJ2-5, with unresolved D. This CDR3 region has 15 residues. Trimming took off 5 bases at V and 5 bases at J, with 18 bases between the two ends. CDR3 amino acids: CASSPQDRALETQYF. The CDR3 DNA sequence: TGTGCCAGCAGTCCTCAGGACCGAGCACTGGAGACCCAGTACTTC.

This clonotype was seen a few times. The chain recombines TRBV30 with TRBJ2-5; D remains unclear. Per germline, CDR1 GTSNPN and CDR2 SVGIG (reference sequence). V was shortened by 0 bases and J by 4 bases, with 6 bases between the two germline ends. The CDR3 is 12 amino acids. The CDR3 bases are TGTGCCTGGAGTGTAATGGGAGAGACCCAGTACTTC. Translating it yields CAWSVMGETQYF.

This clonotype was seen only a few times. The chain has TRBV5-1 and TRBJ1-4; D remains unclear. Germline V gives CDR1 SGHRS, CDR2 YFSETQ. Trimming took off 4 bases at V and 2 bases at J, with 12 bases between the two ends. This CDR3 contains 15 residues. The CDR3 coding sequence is TGCGCCAGCAGCGCCAGTGGGTCGACTAATGAAAAACTGTTTTTT. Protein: CASSASGSTNEKLFF.

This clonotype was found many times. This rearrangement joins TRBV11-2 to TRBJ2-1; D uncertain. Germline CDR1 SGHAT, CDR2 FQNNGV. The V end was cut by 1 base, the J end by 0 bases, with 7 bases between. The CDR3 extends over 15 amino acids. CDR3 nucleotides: TGTGCCAGCAGCTTAGGACGTAGCTCCTACAATGAGCAGTTCTTC. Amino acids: CASSLGRSSYNEQFF.

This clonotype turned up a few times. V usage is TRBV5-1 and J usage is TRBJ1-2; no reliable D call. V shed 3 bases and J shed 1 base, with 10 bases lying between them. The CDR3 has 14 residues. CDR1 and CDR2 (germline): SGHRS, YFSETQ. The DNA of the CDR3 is TGCGCCAGCAGCTCGGAACTACTTAACTATGGCTACACCTTC. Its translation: CASSSELLNYGYTF.

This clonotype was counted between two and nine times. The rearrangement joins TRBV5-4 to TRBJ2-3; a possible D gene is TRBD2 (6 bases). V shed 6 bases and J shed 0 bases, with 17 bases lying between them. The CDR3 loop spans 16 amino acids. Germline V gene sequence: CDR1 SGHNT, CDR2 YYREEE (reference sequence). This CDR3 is CASTRRGLNSTDTQYF. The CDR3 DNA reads TGTGCCAGCACCCGCCGTGGACTAAATAGCACAGATACGCAGTATTTT.

The CDR3 DNA follows: TGTGCCAGCAGTGAATGGGGCAGGGGGCCGAACACCGGGGAGCTGTTTTTT. As protein: CASSEWGRGPNTGELFF. This rearrangement joins TRBV25-1 to TRBJ2-2; 8 nucleotides agree with TRBD1. This CDR3 contains 17 residues. Germline lookup yields CDR1 MGHDK and CDR2 SYGVNS. The junction had 4 bases not matched to a gene; V was cut back by 1 base and J by 0 bases.

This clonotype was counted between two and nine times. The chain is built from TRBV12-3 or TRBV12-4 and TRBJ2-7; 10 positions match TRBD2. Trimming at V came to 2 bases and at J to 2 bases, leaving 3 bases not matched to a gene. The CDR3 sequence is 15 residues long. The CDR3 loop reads CASSLRLAGTYEQYF. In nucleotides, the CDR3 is TGTGCCAGCAGTTTACGACTAGCGGGTACCTACGAGCAGTACTTC.

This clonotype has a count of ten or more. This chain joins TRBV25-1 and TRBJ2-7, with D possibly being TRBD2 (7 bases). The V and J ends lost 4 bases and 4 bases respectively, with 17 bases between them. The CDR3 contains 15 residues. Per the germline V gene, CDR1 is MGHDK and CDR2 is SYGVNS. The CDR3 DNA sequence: TGTGCCAGCAGTGCCTCCGCGGGGGCAGCGTACGAGCAGTACTTC. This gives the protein CASSASAGAAYEQYF.

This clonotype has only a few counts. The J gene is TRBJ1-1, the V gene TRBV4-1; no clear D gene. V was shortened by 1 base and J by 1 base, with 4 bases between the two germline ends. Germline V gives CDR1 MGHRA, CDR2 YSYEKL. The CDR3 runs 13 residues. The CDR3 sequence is CASSQARNTEAFF. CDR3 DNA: TGCGCCAGCAGCCAAGCTAGGAACACTGAAGCTTTCTTT.

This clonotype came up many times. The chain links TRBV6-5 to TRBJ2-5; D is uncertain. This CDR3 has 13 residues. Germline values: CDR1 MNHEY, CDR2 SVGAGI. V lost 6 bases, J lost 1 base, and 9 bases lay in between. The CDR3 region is CASRPNTQETQYF. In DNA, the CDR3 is TGTGCCAGCAGACCAAACACCCAAGAGACCCAGTACTTC.

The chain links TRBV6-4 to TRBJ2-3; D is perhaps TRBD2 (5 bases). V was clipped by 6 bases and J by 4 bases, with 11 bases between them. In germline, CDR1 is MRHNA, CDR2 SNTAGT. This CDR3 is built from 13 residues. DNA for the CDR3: TGTGCCAGCAGCACCGGACTTTCAGATACGCAGTATTTT. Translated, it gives CASSTGLSDTQYF.